These T cell receptor beta chains were read from a single sample in a study of CD8 T cells in Susac syndrome. Via MiXCR, TCRdb re-called the immunoSEQ multiplex PCR reads, giving one row per CDR3 protein. The sample records some 110,000 distinct CDR3 sequences, around 94% being singletons. Source material: CD8+ T cells from PBMCs. These receptors were collected from a human donor with Susac syndrome. CDR3s include the opening cysteine and the closing phenylalanine or tryptophan. D genes are given only for firm matches. The size entry is marked missing in some rows and otherwise reads once, few, many or a size class.

DNA,CDR3,length,J,D,V,size
TGTGCCAGTAGCCTATATACCACTGAAGCTTTCTTT,CASSLYTTEAFF,12,TRBJ1-1,.,TRBV19,.
TGTGCCAGCAGCTTAGTTCCGGAAGAGACCCAGTACTTC,CASSLVPEETQYF,13,TRBJ2-5,.,TRBV13,once
TGTGCTAGTGGTCCAGGGGGCTGGGATACTGAAGCTTTCTTT,CASGPGGWDTEAFF,14,TRBJ1-1,TRBD1,TRBV12-5,.
TGTGCCAGCAGCTTAGCGGGACAGGGGATCGGTGGCTACACCTTC,CASSLAGQGIGGYTF,15,TRBJ1-2,TRBD1,TRBV7-9,.
TGTGCCAGCAGTTACACGGGGAATGAGCAGTTCTTC,CASSYTGNEQFF,12,TRBJ2-1,.,TRBV6-5,.
TGTGCCAGCAGCTTAAGTCCAGGGCGTGGGGAAAAACTGTTTTTT,CASSLSPGRGEKLFF,15,TRBJ1-4,.,TRBV7-2,.
TGTGCCAGCAGCGTAGGCAGGGTGAACGAGCAGTACTTC,CASSVGRVNEQYF,13,TRBJ2-7,.,TRBV9,.
TGTGCCAGCAGTTTTCAGGGGGCGCATGACGAGCAGTACTTC,CASSFQGAHDEQYF,14,TRBJ2-7,TRBD1,TRBV27,.
TGTGCCAGCACTACAGGCAACACCGGGGAGCTGTTTTTT,CASTTGNTGELFF,13,TRBJ2-2,.,TRBV9,.
TGTGCCAGCAGTTACGGATTACAGGCTAACTATGGCTACACCTTC,CASSYGLQANYGYTF,15,TRBJ1-2,.,TRBV6-2/TRBV6-3,.
TGCAGCGTTGAAGGGTTCGGGGGCGGCTATGGCTACACCTTC,CSVEGFGGGYGYTF,14,TRBJ1-2,.,TRBV29-1,.
TGTGCCAGCTCACCGTTGGACAGAAAAGGCTACGAGCAGTACTTC,CASSPLDRKGYEQYF,15,TRBJ2-7,.,TRBV18,.
TGTGCCAGCAGGGGAGGCACAGATACGCAGTATTTT,CASRGGTDTQYF,12,TRBJ2-3,.,TRBV9,.
TGTGCCAGCAGCGCCTCTGGGGGCCCCTACAATGAGCAGTTCTTC,CASSASGGPYNEQFF,15,TRBJ2-1,.,TRBV9,.
TGTGCCAGTAGCCGAAGGGGACGAGAGACCCAGTACTTC,CASSRRGRETQYF,13,TRBJ2-5,.,TRBV19,few
TGTGCCTGGAGCACTAGCGGGGGGGCGGAGACCCAGTACTTC,CAWSTSGGAETQYF,14,TRBJ2-5,TRBD2,TRBV30,.
TGCAGTGCCTCCCCACTAGCGGAAACCTACGAGCAGTACTTC,CSASPLAETYEQYF,14,TRBJ2-7,TRBD2,TRBV20-1,.
TGTGCCAGTAGTGCCGACAGATTGGGAGATGAAAAACTGTTTTTT,CASSADRLGDEKLFF,15,TRBJ1-4,.,TRBV19,.
TGTGCCAGCAGCGATGCGACAGCGGGGGGACACAATGAGCAGTTCTTC,CASSDATAGGHNEQFF,16,TRBJ2-1,TRBD2,TRBV9,.
TGCGCCAGCAGCCAAGTGGCAGGGGGCGCGGGTAGCAATCAGCCCCAGCATTTT,CASSQVAGGAGSNQPQHF,18,TRBJ1-5,TRBD1,TRBV4-1,once
TGTGCCAGCAGCCCCAGACAGGGGGCGATTTATGGCTACACCTTC,CASSPRQGAIYGYTF,15,TRBJ1-2,TRBD1,TRBV9,once
TGTGCCAGCAGCGTAGCAGGGTTTGAGCAGTTCTTC,CASSVAGFEQFF,12,TRBJ2-1,.,TRBV9,.
TGTGCCAGCAGCGGTCGGCAGGGGGTTACTGAAGCTTTCTTT,CASSGRQGVTEAFF,14,TRBJ1-1,TRBD1,TRBV7-6,.
TGTGCCAGCAGCCTAGGGGATGACCGTGAAGCTTTCTTT,CASSLGDDREAFF,13,TRBJ1-1,.,TRBV7-9,.
TGCAGTGCTAGAGTATCAGGGTATAGCTCCTACAATGAGCAGTTCTTC,CSARVSGYSSYNEQFF,16,TRBJ2-1,.,TRBV20-1,.
TGCAGTGCTAGAGGACTATCCTCCTACGAGCAGTACTTC,CSARGLSSYEQYF,13,TRBJ2-7,.,TRBV20-1,.
TGTGCCAGCAACGAAGACAGGGCCACTGAAGCTTTCTTT,CASNEDRATEAFF,13,TRBJ1-1,TRBD1,TRBV7-9,.
TGTGCCACCAGCAGTCCCGGGGGGACCCAGTACTTC,CATSSPGGTQYF,12,TRBJ2-5,.,TRBV15,.
TGTGCCAGCAGCCCCGGCGGATCTAACTATGGCTACACCTTC,CASSPGGSNYGYTF,14,TRBJ1-2,.,TRBV13,.
TGTGCCACCAGCAGCACTGACAGGGAGATAAATGGCTACACCTTC,CATSSTDREINGYTF,15,TRBJ1-2,TRBD1,TRBV15,.
TGCAGCGTTGCCGTACAGGGTCGAGAGCAGTACTTC,CSVAVQGREQYF,12,TRBJ2-7,.,TRBV29-1,.
TGTGCCAGTAGTGGGGGACATCTTCTCGATGAAGCTTTCTTT,CASSGGHLLDEAFF,14,TRBJ1-1,.,TRBV19,.
TGTGCCAGCAGCGCCTCAGGGTCCGGGGAGACCCAGTACTTC,CASSASGSGETQYF,14,TRBJ2-5,.,TRBV7-3,.
TGTGCCAGCAGCGGACAGCGCGATATTTACGAGCAGTACTTC,CASSGQRDIYEQYF,14,TRBJ2-7,.,TRBV5-4,.
TGTGCCAGCAGTGCCTCCATCGGGGGGTACAATGAGCAGTTCTTC,CASSASIGGYNEQFF,15,TRBJ2-1,TRBD2,TRBV3-1,.
TGCAGCGTTGAACAGCGGGGCGAGGTGCAGTACTTC,CSVEQRGEVQYF,12,TRBJ2-7,TRBD2,TRBV29-1,.
TGTGCCAGCAGCCCGGGGACAGGGACCTCCTCCTACGAGCAGTACTTC,CASSPGTGTSSYEQYF,16,TRBJ2-7,TRBD1,TRBV9,.
TGTGCCAGCAGTTCAATCGAGAAAGAGACCCAGTACTTC,CASSSIEKETQYF,13,TRBJ2-5,.,TRBV12-3/TRBV12-4,.
TGCGCCAGCAGCCAACACAGGGAGAATCAGCCCCAGCATTTT,CASSQHRENQPQHF,14,TRBJ1-5,.,TRBV4-1,.
TGTGCCAGCAATCCGAGGCTTGGAGACAATGAGCAGTTCTTC,CASNPRLGDNEQFF,14,TRBJ2-1,.,TRBV2,.
TGTGCCAGCAGTTCACCCGACAGGGGCCGGGGAGGGGCCAACGTCCTGACTTTC,CASSSPDRGRGGANVLTF,18,TRBJ2-6,TRBD1,TRBV25-1,.
TGTGCCAGCAAAACTAGCGAAACCCACAATGAGCAGTTCTTC,CASKTSETHNEQFF,14,TRBJ2-1,TRBD2,TRBV19,.
TGTGCCACTGGGGGGAACTATGGCTACACCTTC,CATGGNYGYTF,11,TRBJ1-2,.,TRBV19,.
TGTGCCGCAGCGGCAGGGACAGGGGGAGGAGATACGCAGTATTTT,CAAAAGTGGGDTQYF,15,TRBJ2-3,TRBD1,TRBV6-5,few
TGTGCCAGCAGCTTAAATCCCGTCGGCCATGGGAACACCGGGGAGCTGTTTTTT,CASSLNPVGHGNTGELFF,18,TRBJ2-2,.,TRBV7-7,.
TGCGCCAGCAGCCAAGATGGGGGGCGTGTAGGCTATGGCTACACCTTC,CASSQDGGRVGYGYTF,16,TRBJ1-2,.,TRBV4-1,.
TGTGCCAGCAGTTCTTACCCTAAGCCAACTCAAGAGACCCAGTACTTC,CASSSYPKPTQETQYF,16,TRBJ2-5,.,TRBV6-2/TRBV6-3,.
TGTGCCAGCAGCTTGGGCTCGGAGGGCGAGCAGTACTTC,CASSLGSEGEQYF,13,TRBJ2-7,.,TRBV5-4,.
TGTGCCAGCAGCGTAGGGGGGGACTATGGCTACACCTTC,CASSVGGDYGYTF,13,TRBJ1-2,.,TRBV9,.
TGTGCCACCGGGACAGGGAATCCCTACGAGCAGTACTTC,CATGTGNPYEQYF,13,TRBJ2-7,TRBD1,TRBV2,.
TGCAGTGCTAGAGGGCCCAGCAGCTACGAGCAGTACTTC,CSARGPSSYEQYF,13,TRBJ2-7,.,TRBV20-1,.
TGTGCCAGCAGCGTAGAAGGTCAGACGGGAGAGACCCAGTACTTC,CASSVEGQTGETQYF,15,TRBJ2-5,.,TRBV9,.
TGCAGTGCTACCGACGTCACCTCGGGGGAGACCCAGTACTTC,CSATDVTSGETQYF,14,TRBJ2-5,.,TRBV20-1,.
TGCGCCAGCAGCCAAGATCGGGACGGGCACTATGGCTACACCTTC,CASSQDRDGHYGYTF,15,TRBJ1-2,.,TRBV4-1,.
TGTGCCAGCAGCTTGGCCGGGGGCGGAAACTATGGCTACACCTTC,CASSLAGGGNYGYTF,15,TRBJ1-2,.,TRBV5-6,.
TGTGCCATCAGCGGCGATGTGGCTATACCCTACAAGGGCTACACCTTC,CAISGDVAIPYKGYTF,16,TRBJ1-2,.,TRBV10-3,.
TGCAGTGCTAGGGGGGATAGGGTTAGCTCCTATAATTCACCCCTCCACTTT,CSARGDRVSSYNSPLHF,17,TRBJ1-6,.,TRBV20-1,.